This entry is about one T cell receptor beta chain. The data originate from a study of blood T cell repertoires in COVID-19. Study-wide background: The United States, Italy and Spain were the sources of the acute and convalescent COVID-19 samples. Sources were T cells, B-cell-depleted T cells, or PBMCs; the material itself was cDNA or gDNA.

This CDR3 is 15 amino acids long. Per the germline V gene, CDR1 is SEHNR and CDR2 is FQNEAQ (reference sequence). V lost 3 bases and J 0 bases, leaving 9 bases between the germline ends. In the study's own analysis: Quantification of nucleated cells was approximated via reference gene primer amplification. Here immunoSEQ multiplex PCR was the method, and the copy in TCRdb shows in-frame clones only, minus some. V, J and clone size derive from that table, while D and trimming were established from the DNA sequence. The sample lists 130,000 to 150,000 clones, about 83% occurring once. Sequencing was performed on peripheral blood. J is TRBJ1-3 and V is TRBV7-9; D is perhaps TRBD1 (5 bases). The TCR comes from a woman aged 45-65 years with active or convalescent COVID-19. The CDR3 nucleotides are TGTGCCAGCAGCTTGGACACGATCTCTGGAAACACCATATATTTT. Protein product: CASSLDTISGNTIYF. Looking up the rest from reference TRBV7-9 and TRBJ1-3 gives the full variable domain: DTGVSQNPRHKITKRGQNVTFRCDPISEHNRLYWYRQTLGQGPEFLTYFQNEAQLEKSRLLSDRFSAERPKGSFSTLEIQRTEQGDSAMYLCASSLDTISGNTIYFGEGSWLTVV.